This passage covers 21 T cell receptor beta chains from one sample sequenced in a study of T cell responses to AZD1222 COVID-19 vaccine. Generated by immunoSEQ multiplex PCR, the TCRdb table keeps only in-frame clones and is missing some. Of 150,000 to 200,000 clones in the sample, under 95% are singletons; the top ten hold approximately 1.2%. This specimen consisted of peripheral blood, obtained 28 days after the second AZD1222 dose. Source of these receptors: an adult who received the AZD1222 COVID-19 vaccine.

This clone was seen a single time. The rearrangement links TRBV30 to TRBJ2-7; 7 positions agree with TRBD2. The CDR3 has 14 residues. CDR1 GTSNPN and CDR2 SVGIG come from the germline V gene (reference sequence). Trimming took 2 bases from V and 4 from J; bases not matched to a gene: 8. DNA for the CDR3: TGTGCCTGGAGTATAGGCGGGAGTACTTACGAGCAGTACTTC. This codes for CAWSIGGSTYEQYF.

This chain joins TRBV11-2 and TRBJ1-5; weak D call: TRBD1 (6 bases). V dropped 0 bases and J dropped 6 bases, with 15 bases sitting between them. The germline gives CDR1 SGHAT, CDR2 FQNNGV. The length of the CDR3 is 16 residues. CDR3 DNA sequence: TGTGCCAGCAGCTTAGATGCTACAGGGTTCGGTCAGCCCCAGCATTTT. This sequence encodes CASSLDATGFGQPQHF.

This sequence joins TRBV4-1 and TRBJ1-4; D gene unclear. The CDR3 has 15 residues. Trimming pared 6 bases from V and 4 bases from J, leaving 15 bases between. Per the germline V gene, CDR1 is MGHRA and CDR2 is YSYEKL. The CDR3 sequence is CASREEAQNNEKLFF. The CDR3 DNA is TGCGCCAGCAGGGAAGAGGCACAGAATAATGAAAAACTGTTTTTT.

The chain couples TRBV6-5 to TRBJ1-2, with D possibly TRBD1 on 5 matching bases. Germline CDR1 is MNHEY and CDR2 is SVGAGI. V lost 8 bases, J lost 6 bases, and 19 bases lay in between. The CDR3 is 14 residues long. CDR3 DNA sequence: TGTGCCAGCTCGACGGGACGCAAGAAGGATGGCTACACCTTC. It codes for CASSTGRKKDGYTF.

The chain recombines TRBV28 with TRBJ2-7; possibly TRBD2 for D (6 bases). Looked up from germline, CDR1 is MDHEN and CDR2 is SYDVKM. Trimming shortened V by 5 bases and J by 4 bases, and 18 bases separated the two germline ends. This CDR3 is 15 amino acids long. CDR3 amino acids: CASSPSGTFLYEQYF. The CDR3 bases are TGTGCCAGCAGTCCTTCCGGGACTTTTCTTTACGAGCAGTACTTC.

This clone was seen more than once but under ten times. CDR3 sequence reads: CASSPDGESSYNSPLHF. The CDR3 region has the DNA TGTGCCAGCAGCCCAGACGGGGAGAGCTCCTATAATTCACCCCTCCACTTT. The rearrangement uses TRBV5-4 and TRBJ1-6; D is undetermined. The CDR3 has 17 amino acids. CDR1 and CDR2 from the germline V gene are SGHNT and YYREEE (reference sequence). Trimming pared 4 bases from V and 0 bases from J, leaving 14 bases between.

The V call is TRBV6-1, the J call TRBJ1-1, with D possibly TRBD1 on 6 matching bases. The germline V and J ends were trimmed by 3 bases and 7 bases, with 15 bases remaining between them. Germline V CDR1 and CDR2: MNHNS, SASEGT. This CDR3 has 14 residues. The CDR3 region has the DNA TGTGCCAGCAGTGAGGCGGGGGGCGCGGGTGAAGCTTTCTTT. It translates to CASSEAGGAGEAFF.

CDR3 protein: CASSLLRNTGELFF. CDR3 DNA: TGTGCCAGCAGCTTACTGCGGAACACCGGGGAGCTGTTTTTT. This chain connects TRBV11-1 to TRBJ2-2; no clear D gene. The germline V gene has CDR1 SGHAT and CDR2 FQDESV (reference sequence). The CDR3 contains 14 residues. The V end was cut by 2 bases, the J end by 1 base, with 5 bases between.

The rearrangement uses TRBV5-5 and TRBJ1-2; 10 positions match TRBD1. Losses at the gene ends were 4 bases for V and 3 bases for J; bases not matched to a gene: 6. CDR1 is SGHKS and CDR2 is YYEKEE in the germline V gene (reference sequence). The CDR3 loop spans 15 amino acids. CDR3 protein: CASSPETGGYYGYTF. CDR3 in DNA: TGTGCCAGCAGCCCCGAGACAGGGGGCTACTATGGCTACACCTTC.

The chain couples TRBV10-3 to TRBJ1-2; perhaps TRBD1 as D (6 bases). CDR3 length: 16 residues. Trimming removed 5 bases at V and 6 bases at J, with 22 bases between. Germline V gene lookup returns CDR1 ENHRY and CDR2 SYGVKD. In nucleotides, the CDR3 is TGTGCCATCAGTCAACAACTTACAGGGTTAGGGCATGGCTACACCTTC. Amino acids: CAISQQLTGLGHGYTF.

The rearrangement joins TRBV5-6 to TRBJ1-1; D is unresolved. V was cut by 1 base and J by 7 bases, with 11 bases left in between. The CDR3 contains 13 residues. Germline lookup yields CDR1 SGHDT and CDR2 YYEEEE. The CDR3 region has the DNA TGTGCCAGCAGCTTGTCCCTCGGCTTTGAAGCTTTCTTT. It specifies CASSLSLGFEAFF.

V usage is TRBV2 and J usage is TRBJ1-6, with D possibly matching TRBD1 (6 bases). Germline CDR1 SNHLY, CDR2 FYNNEI. Trimming removed 8 bases from V and 13 bases from J, with 18 bases in between. The CDR3 length is 13 residues. The CDR3 sequence: CASLRDTALPLHF. The CDR3 DNA reads TGTGCCAGCTTGCGGGACACCGCGTTGCCCCTCCACTTT.

The genes are TRBV5-8 and TRBJ2-2; D call uncertain. Germline values: CDR1 SGHTS, CDR2 YDEGEE. V lost 0 bases, J lost 6 bases, and 6 bases lay in between. The CDR3 is made up of 13 amino acids. The CDR3 DNA follows: TGTGCCAGCAGCTTGGATCGGTCCGGGGAGCTGTTTTTT. This codes for CASSLDRSGELFF.

The chain links TRBV4-1 to TRBJ2-3; 11 bases line up with TRBD2. Unmatched junction bases numbered 20, after V lost 4 bases and J lost 8 bases. The CDR3 extends over 19 amino acids. Germline CDR1 and CDR2: MGHRA and YSYEKL. The CDR3: CASSPERLAGGGVLRTQYF. The CDR3 coding sequence is TGCGCCAGCAGCCCAGAAAGGCTAGCGGGGGGCGGGGTTCTGCGTACGCAGTATTTT.

V and J are TRBV4-1 and TRBJ1-1, with D perhaps matching TRBD1 (6 bases). Trimming cost V 4 bases and J 1 base, with 7 bases left between them. CDR1 and CDR2 from the germline V gene are MGHRA and YSYEKL. This CDR3 region has 13 residues. CDR3: CASSPTGNTEAFF. In nucleotides, the CDR3 is TGCGCCAGCAGCCCGACAGGGAACACTGAAGCTTTCTTT.

V is TRBV5-4 and J is TRBJ1-3; 7 positions match TRBD1. Trimming removed 3 bases from V and 3 bases from J; junction bases left unmatched: 6. The CDR3 has 15 amino acids. Germline V gene lookup returns CDR1 SGHNT and CDR2 YYREEE (reference sequence). The chain's CDR3 is CASSSGTDFGNTIYF. The CDR3 nucleotides read TGTGCCAGCAGCTCCGGGACAGACTTTGGAAACACCATATATTTT.

The V gene is TRBV28, the J gene TRBJ1-5, with 7 bases aligning to TRBD1. The CDR3 covers 19 residues. Germline assignment: CDR1 MDHEN and CDR2 SYDVKM. After removal of 5 bases from V and 4 bases from J, the junction contained 20 bases not matched to a gene. The CDR3 loop reads CASSPPPDQGGRLNQPQHF. CDR3 nucleotide sequence: TGTGCCAGCAGTCCACCGCCGGATCAGGGGGGAAGGTTAAATCAGCCCCAGCATTTT.

This clone has only one observation. The chain uses TRBV28 and TRBJ1-2, with D possibly TRBD1 on 6 matching bases. The V end was cut by 7 bases, the J end by 0 bases, with 15 bases between. The germline V gene encodes CDR1 MDHEN and CDR2 SYDVKM. The CDR3 length is 15 residues. The CDR3 loop reads CASMVRTAANYGYTF. Here the CDR3 DNA reads TGTGCCAGCATGGTCCGGACAGCCGCTAACTATGGCTACACCTTC.

This chain links TRBV5-1 with TRBJ1-1; 7 bases align to TRBD1. Unmatched junction bases numbered 4, after V lost 1 base and J lost 1 base. Per germline, CDR1 SGHRS and CDR2 YFSETQ. The CDR3 extends over 15 amino acids. The CDR3, as DNA: TGCGCCAGCAGCTTGCAGGCAGGGGGGAACACTGAAGCTTTCTTT. Amino acid sequence: CASSLQAGGNTEAFF.

V usage is TRBV18 and J usage is TRBJ1-1; a possible D gene is TRBD1 (6 bases). The CDR3 totals 14 residues. Germline V gene data show CDR1 as KGHSH and CDR2 as LQKENI. The V and J ends lost 3 bases and 0 bases respectively, with 8 bases between them. CDR3 bases: TGTGCCAGCTCACCGGACAGCTTGAACACTGAAGCTTTCTTT. Translation gives CASSPDSLNTEAFF.

This clone was observed a single time. This chain links TRBV9 with TRBJ1-5; D is possibly TRBD1 (5 bases). Germline V gene sequence: CDR1 SGDLS, CDR2 YYNGEE. There are 15 residues in the CDR3. Trimming cost V 3 bases and J 3 bases, with 13 bases left between them. The CDR3 loop is CASSESGRLNQPQHF. CDR3 sequence (DNA): TGTGCCAGCAGCGAATCGGGACGGCTCAATCAGCCCCAGCATTTT.